The 8 T cell receptor beta chains presented below share a single source sample, sequenced in a study of regulatory T cells in long-lasting Graves disease (dated by TCRdb to the early 2020s). In the paper's terms, the time point label means: newly diagnosed GD, antithyroid drugs for less than 3 months. For both TCR sequencing and RNA sequencing, RNA was extracted from PBMCs using TRIzol. Receptor amplification or capture employed multiplex PCR. Instrument on record: Illumina HiSeq 4000. To build TCR beta libraries, CDR3 regions were amplified by Arm-PCR using iRepertoire HTBI primers. TCRdb reprocessing: public reads trimmed at Q25 with fastp, clones called with MiXCR, in-frame beta chains kept. All rows with the same CDR3 protein become a single entry with the most common DNA and genes. The sample table holds 400,000 to 500,000 distinct CDR3 sequences, of which 15% were seen once. The ten biggest clones cover approximately 7.6% of the sample.

This sample was shared with a second study, whose subject was T cells in Graves' hyperthyroidism and ophthalmopathy.

Sequencing used peripheral blood mononuclear cells (PBMCs), obtained at new diagnosis, from a patient treated with antithyroid drugs. The receptors shown here come from a woman aged 40 to 55 with Graves disease. Donor details come from another sample of the same person, matched by shared clones.

This clonotype was seen more than once but under ten times. This chain connects TRBV15 to TRBJ1-4; maybe TRBD1 (5 bases). In germline, CDR1 is LNHNV, CDR2 YYDKDF (reference sequence). The ends were cut back, 5 bases at V and 3 bases at J, with 22 bases in the middle. The CDR3 contains 18 residues. The CDR3 is CATSRPSGTPGANEKLFF. The CDR3 nucleotides are TGTGCCACCAGCCGCCCCTCCGGGACCCCGGGGGCTAATGAAAAACTGTTTTTT.

The sample holds many counts of this clonotype. The V call is TRBV2, the J call TRBJ2-6; TRBD2 matches 7 bases. The CDR3 sequence is 18 residues long. V lost 2 bases and J lost 0; bases outside the gene matches: 7. The germline gives CDR1 SNHLY, CDR2 FYNNEI. CDR3 sequence (DNA): TGTGCCAGCAGTGAAAGGGCTAGCGGTTCCTCTGGGGCCAACGTCCTGACTTTC. Amino acids: CASSERASGSSGANVLTF.

This chain uses TRBV5-1 with TRBJ2-5; TRBD2 matches at 10 bases. The length of the CDR3 is 15 residues. In germline, CDR1 is SGHRS, CDR2 YFSETQ. V was pared by 4 bases and J by 2 bases, with 5 bases of the junction left unmatched. CDR3 in DNA: TGCGCCAGCAGCACGGCTAGCGGGAGACAAGAGACCCAGTACTTC. It encodes CASSTASGRQETQYF.

Many counts were recorded for this clonotype. The CDR3 DNA reads TGCGCCAGCAGCTTGGCGGAGGGGGATGAAAAACTGTTTTTT. Protein product: CASSLAEGDEKLFF. This chain links TRBV5-1 with TRBJ1-4, with a tentative D call TRBD1 (6 bases). CDR3 length: 14 amino acids. Germline CDR1 and CDR2: SGHRS and YFSETQ. V was cut by 0 bases and J by 6 bases, with 9 bases left in between.

This clonotype was recorded at least ten times. One end of the junction varies from germline; a read error may be responsible. The chain uses TRBV12-3 or TRBV12-4 and TRBJ2-2; tentative D call: TRBD2 (5 bases). The CDR3 is made up of 14 amino acids. In nucleotides, the CDR3 is TGTGCCAGCAGTTTAAGAGGGAACTCCGGGGAGCTGTTTTTT. Residues: CASSLRGNSGELFF.

Written as DNA, the CDR3 is TGTGCCAGTAGTATGAGGGGCGATCAGCCCCAGCATTTT. Protein: CASSMRGDQPQHF. The chain is built from TRBV19 and TRBJ1-5; D perhaps matches TRBD1 (5 bases). The CDR3 sequence is 13 residues long. Germline V gene lookup returns CDR1 LNHDA and CDR2 SQIVND (reference sequence). Trimming cost V 3 bases and J 5 bases, with 8 bases left between them.

This clonotype was observed at least ten times. The rearrangement links TRBV27 to TRBJ2-5; unclear D gene. Deletions cut 7 bases from V and 1 base from J, with 16 bases between. The V gene's germline CDR1 is MNHEY and CDR2 SMNVEV (reference sequence). This CDR3 is 15 amino acids long. The CDR3 DNA follows: TGTGCCAGCACGCCGATTGGGTCAGCCCAAGAGACCCAGTACTTC. Amino acids: CASTPIGSAQETQYF.

A note on this clonotype: Just one base apart from a much larger clone, this may be a read error. The chain joins TRBV2 to TRBJ1-5; TRBD1 might be the D (5 bases). The CDR3 has 13 residues. CDR1 and CDR2 from the germline V gene are SNHLY and FYNNEI. Here the CDR3 DNA reads TGTGCCAGCAGTAGGGGCATGAATCAGCCCCGGCATTTT. This gives the protein CASSRGMNQPRHF.